This is a list of T cell receptor beta chains from one sample in a study of blood T cell repertoires in COVID-19. Only in-frame clones appear in the TCRdb table, and some are missing; sequencing was by immunoSEQ multiplex PCR. The sample consists of about 320,000 clones, approximately 90% of them appearing once. Sequencing was performed on PBMCs or T cells enriched from blood (not recorded which). All receptors come from a young woman who had been exposed to COVID-19. The CDR3 runs from the conserved cysteine through the conserved F or W. Each record gives: CDR3 protein, V gene, J gene.

CDR3 protein: CAWSFKGPVFQPQHF; V gene: TRBV30; J gene: TRBJ1-5
CDR3 protein: CASSQSPTSGGRIDTQYF; V gene: TRBV4-3; J gene: TRBJ2-3
CDR3 protein: CAWSVTGPYGYTF; V gene: TRBV30; J gene: TRBJ1-2
CDR3 protein: CASSPDRGLYSYEQYF; V gene: TRBV19; J gene: TRBJ2-7
CDR3 protein: CASSRERPAYGYTF; V gene: TRBV16; J gene: TRBJ1-2
CDR3 protein: CASSLEQGGYTF; V gene: TRBV7-9; J gene: TRBJ1-2
CDR3 protein: CAISKISSGQETQYF; V gene: TRBV10-3; J gene: TRBJ2-5
CDR3 protein: CASSPGQRFVDEQYF; V gene: TRBV9; J gene: TRBJ2-7
CDR3 protein: CASSYSIQGAHEQYF; V gene: TRBV6-5; J gene: TRBJ2-7
CDR3 protein: CASSPTQGNEQYF; V gene: TRBV18; J gene: TRBJ2-7
CDR3 protein: CASSQEDRHEAFF; V gene: TRBV4-3; J gene: TRBJ1-1
CDR3 protein: CASSVYRVNNEKLFF; V gene: TRBV5-4; J gene: TRBJ1-4
CDR3 protein: CASRTSGAGNTIYF; V gene: TRBV11-2; J gene: TRBJ1-3
CDR3 protein: CASSRETGDNQPQHF; V gene: TRBV25-1; J gene: TRBJ1-5
CDR3 protein: CASMPGTDTQYF; V gene: TRBV12-3/TRBV12-4; J gene: TRBJ2-3
CDR3 protein: CASSEYGGGAGETQYF; V gene: TRBV25-1; J gene: TRBJ2-5
CDR3 protein: CASSPVLPSSTDTQYF; V gene: TRBV18; J gene: TRBJ2-3
CDR3 protein: CASSSTGGEKLFF; V gene: TRBV5-4; J gene: TRBJ1-4
CDR3 protein: CASGQRGYGYTF; V gene: TRBV6-5; J gene: TRBJ1-2
CDR3 protein: CASSSGYGYTF; V gene: TRBV12-3/TRBV12-4; J gene: TRBJ1-2
CDR3 protein: CASSSTENTEAFF; V gene: TRBV5-6; J gene: TRBJ1-1
CDR3 protein: CATQGGLQNTEAFF; V gene: TRBV25-1; J gene: TRBJ1-1
CDR3 protein: CASSARQGISGANVLTF; V gene: TRBV9; J gene: TRBJ2-6
CDR3 protein: CASSTETGNEQFF; V gene: TRBV9; J gene: TRBJ2-1
CDR3 protein: CASSVETGQVTTEAFF; V gene: TRBV9; J gene: TRBJ1-1
CDR3 protein: CASSERSGRPYEQYF; V gene: TRBV2; J gene: TRBJ2-7
CDR3 protein: CASSLPPGNTDTQYF; V gene: TRBV7-6; J gene: TRBJ2-3
CDR3 protein: CASSLGQGARGEKLFF; V gene: TRBV5-1; J gene: TRBJ1-4
CDR3 protein: CASSPRGRYGYTF; V gene: TRBV5-4; J gene: TRBJ1-2
CDR3 protein: CASRPLWDRVGRSNQPQHF; V gene: TRBV27; J gene: TRBJ1-5
CDR3 protein: CASSSTGYRVVYGYTF; V gene: TRBV5-6; J gene: TRBJ1-2
CDR3 protein: CAISVEGATEAFF; V gene: TRBV10-3; J gene: TRBJ1-1
CDR3 protein: CASSFSGYQETQYF; V gene: TRBV7-2; J gene: TRBJ2-5
CDR3 protein: CASSEAALTGRGGYTF; V gene: TRBV6-1; J gene: TRBJ1-2
CDR3 protein: CASSLVGLAGGEQYF; V gene: TRBV5-4; J gene: TRBJ2-7
CDR3 protein: CASSVEMDTNQPQHF; V gene: TRBV6-2/TRBV6-3; J gene: TRBJ1-5
CDR3 protein: CASSPGGTGVSSGNTIYF; V gene: TRBV18; J gene: TRBJ1-3
CDR3 protein: CASSVGNQPQHF; V gene: TRBV6-4; J gene: TRBJ1-5
CDR3 protein: CASCWRVPDTQYF; V gene: TRBV6-2/TRBV6-3; J gene: TRBJ2-3
CDR3 protein: CASSTRTGMNGYTF; V gene: TRBV6-5; J gene: TRBJ1-2
CDR3 protein: CASSYHGRGLSHEQYF; V gene: TRBV7-9; J gene: TRBJ2-7
CDR3 protein: CASSQGPGGNQPQHF; V gene: TRBV4-3; J gene: TRBJ1-5
CDR3 protein: CASSPRDRGSYEQYF; V gene: TRBV5-4; J gene: TRBJ2-7
CDR3 protein: CASRVGQSSYNEQFF; V gene: TRBV6-5; J gene: TRBJ2-1
CDR3 protein: CASSLMTGRHNEKLFF; V gene: TRBV3-1/TRBV3-2; J gene: TRBJ1-4
CDR3 protein: CASSPQTKAKNIQYF; V gene: TRBV9; J gene: TRBJ2-4
CDR3 protein: CASSASTGAKAFF; V gene: TRBV9; J gene: TRBJ1-1
CDR3 protein: CASSSAGGPNYGYTF; V gene: TRBV11-2; J gene: TRBJ1-2
CDR3 protein: CATSSVSTATDTQYF; V gene: TRBV15; J gene: TRBJ2-3
CDR3 protein: CASSFGWAFRNSPLHF; V gene: TRBV27; J gene: TRBJ1-6
CDR3 protein: CASSRDRVNTGELFF; V gene: TRBV5-4; J gene: TRBJ2-2
CDR3 protein: CASSPDRDNQPQHF; V gene: TRBV5-5; J gene: TRBJ1-5
CDR3 protein: CAISEVRGNTEAFF; V gene: TRBV10-3; J gene: TRBJ1-1
CDR3 protein: CASSLDQAGYTF; V gene: TRBV5-1; J gene: TRBJ1-2
CDR3 protein: CASSLEGGRMLPQHF; V gene: TRBV7-2; J gene: TRBJ1-5
CDR3 protein: CASSGTGGGNTIYF; V gene: TRBV6-8; J gene: TRBJ1-3
CDR3 protein: CASSYTGSGYGYTF; V gene: TRBV5-6; J gene: TRBJ1-2
CDR3 protein: CASSRTETTEAFF; V gene: TRBV3-1/TRBV3-2; J gene: TRBJ1-1